This T cell receptor (beta chain) originates from a study of blood T cell repertoires in COVID-19. Whole-study context: Acute and convalescent COVID-19 specimens originated in the United States, Italy and Spain.

TCRdb keeps only in-frame clones here, not all; method: immunoSEQ multiplex PCR. The table includes around 110,000 clones, just under 85% detected once. The V gene's germline CDR1 is SEHNR and CDR2 FQNEAQ (reference sequence). Trimming cost V 6 bases and J 4 bases, with 12 bases left between them. This CDR3 is 13 amino acids long. Sequenced: peripheral blood. The receptor was derived from a man aged 70-80 years with active or convalescent COVID-19. This chain uses TRBV7-9 with TRBJ1-2; D possibly corresponds to TRBD1 (5 bases). The CDR3 reads CASSWGGGYGYTF. The CDR3 DNA follows: TGTGCCAGCAGTTGGGGGGGAGGCTATGGCTACACCTTC.